This T cell receptor (beta chain) stems from a study of T cell repertoires in cytomegalovirus infection. Study-wide results and caveats: Dominating the ex vivo response were TCR beta clonotypes that were CMV-specific and HLA-C-restricted.

This clonotype was detected many times. What it binds is unknown. TCRdb independently ran MiXCR on the reads; one entry per CDR3 protein. This table holds approximately 240,000 distinct CDR3 sequences, 12% found once. The TCR was taken from a human donor in good health (CMV status not recorded). Some clones in this sample may be carry-over from other donors' samples. The sequenced sample consisted of PBMCs.

CDR3 nucleotides: TGTGCCAGTAGTATGATTCAGGGGGCTACTGAAGCTTTCTTT. This gives the protein CASSMIQGATEAFF. The chain links TRBV19 to TRBJ1-1; 8 bases are a match to TRBD1. The germline V gene has CDR1 LNHDA and CDR2 SQIVND (reference sequence). This CDR3 region has 14 residues. Trimming cost V 3 bases and J 5 bases; bases outside gene matches: 5. The whole variable domain, remainder taken from reference TRBV19 and TRBJ1-1, is DGGITQSPKYLFRKEGQNVTLSCEQNLNHDAMYWYRQDPGQGLRLIYYSQIVNDFQKGDIAEGYSVSREKKESFPLTVTSAQKNPTAFYLCASSMIQGATEAFFGQGTRLTVV.